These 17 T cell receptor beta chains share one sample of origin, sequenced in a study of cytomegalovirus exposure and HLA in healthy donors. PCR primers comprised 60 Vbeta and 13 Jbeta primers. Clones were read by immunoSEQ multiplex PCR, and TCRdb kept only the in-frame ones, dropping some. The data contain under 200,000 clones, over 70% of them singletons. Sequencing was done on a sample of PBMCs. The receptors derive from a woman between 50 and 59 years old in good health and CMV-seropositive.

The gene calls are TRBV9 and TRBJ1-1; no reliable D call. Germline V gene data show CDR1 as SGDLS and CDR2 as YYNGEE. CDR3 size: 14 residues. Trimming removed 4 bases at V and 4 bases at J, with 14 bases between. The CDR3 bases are TGTGCCAGCAGCAAAGTTCGGGGAACCACTGAAGCTTTCTTT. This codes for CASSKVRGTTEAFF.

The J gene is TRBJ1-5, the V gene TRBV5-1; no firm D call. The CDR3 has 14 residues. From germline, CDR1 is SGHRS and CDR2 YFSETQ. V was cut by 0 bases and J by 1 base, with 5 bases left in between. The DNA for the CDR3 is TGCGCCAGCAGCTTGGACAGCAGCAATCAGCCCCAGCATTTT. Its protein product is CASSLDSSNQPQHF.

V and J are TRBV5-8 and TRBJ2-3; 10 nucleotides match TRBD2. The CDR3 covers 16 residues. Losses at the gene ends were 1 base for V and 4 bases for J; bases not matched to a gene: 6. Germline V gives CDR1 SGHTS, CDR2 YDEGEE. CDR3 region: CASSLSLAGDSDTQYF. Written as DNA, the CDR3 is TGTGCCAGCAGCTTGTCCCTAGCGGGGGATTCAGATACGCAGTATTTT.

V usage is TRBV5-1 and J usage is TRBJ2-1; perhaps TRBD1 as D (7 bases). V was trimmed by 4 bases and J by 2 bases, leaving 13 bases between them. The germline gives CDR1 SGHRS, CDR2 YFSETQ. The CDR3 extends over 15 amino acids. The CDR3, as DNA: TGCGCCAGCAGCCCAGCAGGGGGGCCCTACAATGAGCAGTTCTTC. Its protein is CASSPAGGPYNEQFF.

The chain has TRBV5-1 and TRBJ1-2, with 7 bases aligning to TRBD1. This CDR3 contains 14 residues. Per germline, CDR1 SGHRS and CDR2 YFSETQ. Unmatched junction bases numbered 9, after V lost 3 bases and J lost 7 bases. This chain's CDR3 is CASSWGTASGGYTF. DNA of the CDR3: TGCGCCAGCAGCTGGGGGACAGCCTCGGGTGGCTACACCTTC.

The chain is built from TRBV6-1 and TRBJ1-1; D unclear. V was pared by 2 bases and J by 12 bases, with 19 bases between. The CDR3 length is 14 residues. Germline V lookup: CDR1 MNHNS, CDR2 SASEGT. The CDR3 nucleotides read TGTGCCAGCAGTGAACCGGGTTTTTCGTTACTCTCTTTCTTT. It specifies CASSEPGFSLLSFF.

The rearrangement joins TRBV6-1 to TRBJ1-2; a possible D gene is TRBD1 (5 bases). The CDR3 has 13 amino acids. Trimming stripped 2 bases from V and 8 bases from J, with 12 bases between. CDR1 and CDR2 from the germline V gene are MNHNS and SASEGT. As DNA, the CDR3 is TGTGCCAGCAGTGAACCCCAGGGTTGGGGCTACACCTTC. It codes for CASSEPQGWGYTF.

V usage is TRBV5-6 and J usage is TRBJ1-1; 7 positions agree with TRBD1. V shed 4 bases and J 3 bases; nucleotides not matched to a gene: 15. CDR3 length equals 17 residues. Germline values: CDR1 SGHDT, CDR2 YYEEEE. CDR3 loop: CASSPPKSGGIYTEAFF. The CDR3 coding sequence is TGTGCCAGCAGCCCCCCCAAGTCAGGGGGTATTTACACTGAAGCTTTCTTT.

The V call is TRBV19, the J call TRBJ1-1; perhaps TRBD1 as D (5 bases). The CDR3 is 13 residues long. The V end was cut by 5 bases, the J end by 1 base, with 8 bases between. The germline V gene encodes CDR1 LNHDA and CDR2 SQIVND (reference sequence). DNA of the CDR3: TGTGCCAGTAGTCTAGGACAGAACACTGAAGCTTTCTTT. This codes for CASSLGQNTEAFF.

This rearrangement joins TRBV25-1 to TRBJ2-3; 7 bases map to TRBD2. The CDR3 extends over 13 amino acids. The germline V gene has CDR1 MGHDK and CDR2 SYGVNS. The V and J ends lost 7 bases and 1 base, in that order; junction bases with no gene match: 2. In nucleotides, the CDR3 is TGTGCCAGCAATGCGGGGGGCACAGATACGCAGTATTTT. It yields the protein CASNAGGTDTQYF.

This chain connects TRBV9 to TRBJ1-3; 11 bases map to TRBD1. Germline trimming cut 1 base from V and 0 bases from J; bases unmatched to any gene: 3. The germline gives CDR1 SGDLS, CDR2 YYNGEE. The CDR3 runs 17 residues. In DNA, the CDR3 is TGTGCCAGCAGCGTAACGGGACAGGGGGGCTCTGGAAACACCATATATTTT. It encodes CASSVTGQGGSGNTIYF.

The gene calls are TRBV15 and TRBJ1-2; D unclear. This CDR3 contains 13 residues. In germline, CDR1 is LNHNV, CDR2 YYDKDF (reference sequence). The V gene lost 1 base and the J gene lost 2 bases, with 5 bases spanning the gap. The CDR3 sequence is CATSRAMNYGYTF. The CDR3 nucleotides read TGTGCCACCAGCAGAGCAATGAACTATGGCTACACCTTC.

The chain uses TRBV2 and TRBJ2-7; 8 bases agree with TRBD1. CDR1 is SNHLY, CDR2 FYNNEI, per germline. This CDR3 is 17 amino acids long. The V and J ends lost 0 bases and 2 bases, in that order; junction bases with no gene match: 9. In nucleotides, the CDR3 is TGTGCCAGCAGTGAAGCGCCCAACGAGACAGGGGCCTACGAGCAGTACTTC. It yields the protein CASSEAPNETGAYEQYF.

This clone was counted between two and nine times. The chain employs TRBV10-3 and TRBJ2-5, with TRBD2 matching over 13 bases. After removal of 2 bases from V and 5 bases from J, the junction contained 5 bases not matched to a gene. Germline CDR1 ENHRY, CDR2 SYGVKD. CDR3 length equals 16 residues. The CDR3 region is CAISERTSGGGETQYF. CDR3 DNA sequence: TGTGCCATCAGTGAGAGGACTAGCGGGGGAGGGGAGACCCAGTACTTC.

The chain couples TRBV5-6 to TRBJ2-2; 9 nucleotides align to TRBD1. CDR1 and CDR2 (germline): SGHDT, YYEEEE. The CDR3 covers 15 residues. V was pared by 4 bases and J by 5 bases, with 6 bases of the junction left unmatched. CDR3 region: CASSRTGVVTGELFF. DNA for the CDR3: TGTGCCAGCAGCCGGACAGGGGTGGTTACCGGGGAGCTGTTTTTT.

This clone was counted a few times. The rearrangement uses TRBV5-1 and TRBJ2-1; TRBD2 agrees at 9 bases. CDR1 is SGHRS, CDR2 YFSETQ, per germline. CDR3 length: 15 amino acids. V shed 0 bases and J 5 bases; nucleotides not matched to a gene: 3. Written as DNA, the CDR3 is TGCGCCAGCAGCTTGGGGACTAGCGCCGACAATGAGCAGTTCTTC. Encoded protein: CASSLGTSADNEQFF. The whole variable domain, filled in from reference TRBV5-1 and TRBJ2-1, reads KAGVTQTPRYLIKTRGQQVTLSCSPISGHRSVSWYQQTPGQGLQFLFEYFSETQRNKGNFPGRFSGRQFSNSRSEMNVSTLELGDSALYLCASSLGTSADNEQFFGPGTRLTVL.

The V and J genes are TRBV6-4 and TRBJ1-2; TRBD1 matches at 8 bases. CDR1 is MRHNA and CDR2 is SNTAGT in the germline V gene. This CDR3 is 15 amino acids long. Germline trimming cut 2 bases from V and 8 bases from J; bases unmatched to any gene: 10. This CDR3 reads CASSDGAGGRGGYTF. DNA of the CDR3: TGTGCCAGCAGTGACGGGGCAGGGGGCCGGGGCGGCTACACCTTC.